These 26 T cell receptor beta chains share one sample of origin, sequenced in a study of technical replicates of blood from a handful of donors. Only in-frame clones appear in the TCRdb table, and some are missing; sequencing was by immunoSEQ multiplex PCR. The sample has about 83,000 clones; 92% are singletons. The sample consisted of T cells isolated from PBMCs. Every receptor here comes from a human donor in good health.

The gene calls are TRBV11-2 and TRBJ2-5; 7 positions match TRBD1. This CDR3 is built from 14 residues. J lost 9 bases, V lost 5 bases, and 12 bases had no gene match. Germline values: CDR1 SGHAT, CDR2 FQNNGV. The CDR3 DNA is TGTGCCAGCAGCGCCACGCAGGGGGATGGGGCCCAGTACTTC. Its translation is CASSATQGDGAQYF.

This chain uses TRBV10-3 with TRBJ1-3; 7 bases are shared with TRBD1. From germline, CDR1 is ENHRY and CDR2 SYGVKD. J gave up 4 bases and V 6 bases, and 3 bases lay outside the gene matches. The CDR3 runs to 13 residues. This CDR3 is CAISDRAGNTIYF. Written as DNA, the CDR3 is TGTGCCATCAGCGACAGGGCGGGAAACACCATATATTTT.

The chain combines TRBV5-4 with TRBJ2-2; tentatively, D is TRBD2 (5 bases). CDR1 and CDR2 (germline): SGHNT, YYREEE (reference sequence). Trimming removed 1 base from V and 3 bases from J, with 10 bases in between. This CDR3 is built from 15 residues. The CDR3 DNA follows: TGTGCCAGCAGCTTGAAGGGAGATTACACCGGGGAGCTGTTTTTT. As protein: CASSLKGDYTGELFF. Looking up the rest from reference TRBV5-4 and TRBJ2-2 gives the full variable domain: ETGVTQSPTHLIKTRGQQVTLRCSSQSGHNTVSWYQQALGQGPQFIFQYYREEENGRGNFPPRFSGLQFPNYSSELNVNALELDDSALYLCASSLKGDYTGELFFGEGSRLTVL.

V usage is TRBV19 and J usage is TRBJ1-5; D is ambiguous. The germline V gene has CDR1 LNHDA and CDR2 SQIVND (reference sequence). CDR3 length: 18 amino acids. V dropped 0 bases and J dropped 4 bases, with 19 bases sitting between them. Here the CDR3 DNA reads TGTGCCAGTAGTATAGATTTGGCCCCCTGGTCGCTTAATCAGCCCCAGCATTTT. It specifies CASSIDLAPWSLNQPQHF.

V and J are TRBV7-9 and TRBJ2-7; possible D gene TRBD2, 6 bases. CDR3 length equals 14 residues. The V gene lost 0 bases and the J gene lost 4 bases, with 10 bases spanning the gap. From germline, CDR1 is SEHNR and CDR2 FQNEAQ (reference sequence). The CDR3 nucleotides read TGTGCCAGCAGCTTAGCGGTCGGGGGTTACGAGCAGTACTTC. It codes for CASSLAVGGYEQYF.

This sequence joins TRBV7-9 and TRBJ1-3; the D is unclear. Trimming stripped 5 bases from V and 4 bases from J, with 9 bases between. CDR3 length equals 13 residues. In germline, CDR1 is SEHNR, CDR2 FQNEAQ (reference sequence). The chain's CDR3 is CASSPPGGNTIYF. The CDR3 nucleotides read TGTGCCAGCAGCCCGCCGGGGGGAAACACCATATATTTT. The full variable domain, in which reference TRBV7-9 and TRBJ1-3 provide the parts outside the CDR3, is DTGVSQNPRHKITKRGQNVTFRCDPISEHNRLYWYRQTLGQGPEFLTYFQNEAQLEKSRLLSDRFSAERPKGSFSTLEIQRTEQGDSAMYLCASSPPGGNTIYFGEGSWLTVV.

This clone was seen just once. The chain couples TRBV29-1 to TRBJ1-1; TRBD1 might be the D (6 bases). V was pared by 4 bases and J by 5 bases, with 11 bases between. Germline V CDR1 and CDR2: SQVTM, ANQGSEA. The CDR3 extends over 12 amino acids. CDR3 sequence reads: CSVGGQLTEAFF. CDR3 DNA sequence: TGCAGCGTTGGTGGACAGTTAACTGAAGCTTTCTTT.

The gene calls are TRBV6-1 and TRBJ1-2; 7 bases line up with TRBD1. The germline V gene encodes CDR1 MNHNS and CDR2 SASEGT. The CDR3 length is 14 residues. Unmatched junction bases numbered 13, after V lost 7 bases and J lost 8 bases. The CDR3 DNA reads as TGTGCCAGCAAGCCGGCCGGGACAGACTTCGGCTACACCTTC. Its protein product is CASKPAGTDFGYTF.

The CDR3 loop reads CASSWTSGVSYEQYF. As DNA, the CDR3 is TGCGCCAGCAGCTGGACTAGCGGGGTGTCCTACGAGCAGTACTTC. The chain combines TRBV5-1 with TRBJ2-7; TRBD2 aligns across 12 bases. Trimming at V came to 3 bases and at J to 1 base, leaving 2 bases not matched to a gene. The CDR3 loop spans 15 amino acids. Germline-derived CDR1 and CDR2 are SGHRS and YFSETQ.

The genes are TRBV5-4 and TRBJ1-4; no reliable D call. V was pared by 7 bases and J by 3 bases, with 13 bases between. CDR1 and CDR2 from the germline V gene are SGHNT and YYREEE (reference sequence). The CDR3 covers 14 residues. The CDR3 nucleotides read TGTGCCAGCTCTCAGTGGGCAGCTAATGAAAAACTGTTTTTT. It codes for CASSQWAANEKLFF. The full variable domain, in which reference TRBV5-4 and TRBJ1-4 provide the parts outside the CDR3, is ETGVTQSPTHLIKTRGQQVTLRCSSQSGHNTVSWYQQALGQGPQFIFQYYREEENGRGNFPPRFSGLQFPNYSSELNVNALELDDSALYLCASSQWAANEKLFFGSGTQLSVL.

This chain uses TRBV11-3 with TRBJ2-3, with 11 bases that match TRBD2. The CDR3 runs to 15 residues. J gave up 1 base and V 4 bases, and 1 base lay outside the gene matches. CDR1 is SGHNT and CDR2 is YENEEA in the germline V gene. CDR3 sequence (DNA): TGTGCCAGCAGCTCGACTAGCGGGGGCACAGATACGCAGTATTTT. Translated, it gives CASSSTSGGTDTQYF.

This sequence joins TRBV28 and TRBJ1-3; weak D call: TRBD1 (6 bases). The length of the CDR3 is 15 residues. V was trimmed by 5 bases and J by 4 bases, leaving 15 bases between them. In germline, CDR1 is MDHEN, CDR2 SYDVKM. CDR3 DNA: TGTGCCAGCAGTCTCCCAGGGGTCGGGGGAAACACCATATATTTT. This translates into CASSLPGVGGNTIYF.

The rearrangement uses TRBV5-4 and TRBJ2-6; TRBD2 aligns across 12 bases. The trim removed 4 bases at V and 0 bases at J, leaving 5 bases unmatched. The CDR3 covers 18 residues. From germline, CDR1 is SGHNT and CDR2 YYREEE (reference sequence). This CDR3 is CASSGGLAGNSGANVLTF. CDR3 DNA sequence: TGTGCCAGCAGCGGAGGACTAGCGGGGAACTCTGGGGCCAACGTCCTGACTTTC. The full variable domain, its missing parts supplied by reference TRBV5-4 and TRBJ2-6, is ETGVTQSPTHLIKTRGQQVTLRCSSQSGHNTVSWYQQALGQGPQFIFQYYREEENGRGNFPPRFSGLQFPNYSSELNVNALELDDSALYLCASSGGLAGNSGANVLTFGAGSRLTVL.

The chain links TRBV28 to TRBJ1-2; possible D gene TRBD1, 5 bases. Germline lookup yields CDR1 MDHEN and CDR2 SYDVKM. The V gene lost 4 bases and the J gene lost 8 bases, with 11 bases spanning the gap. The CDR3 covers 12 residues. The CDR3 DNA reads as TGTGCCAGCAGTTCCATCAGGGCCGGCTACACCTTC. It translates to CASSSIRAGYTF.

The V and J genes are TRBV12-5 and TRBJ1-5; D possibly corresponds to TRBD1 (6 bases). The CDR3 runs to 16 residues. The germline CDR1 and CDR2 sequences are LGHNT and FRNRAP. Trimming pared 0 bases from V and 5 bases from J, leaving 14 bases between. The CDR3 DNA follows: TGTGCTAGTGGTTTGGTCGTGCAGGGGCCATATCAGCCCCAGCATTTT. Translating gives CASGLVVQGPYQPQHF.

This chain links TRBV27 with TRBJ2-5; D is perhaps TRBD1 (6 bases). The CDR3 runs 14 residues. The V end lost 5 bases, the J end lost 7 bases, and 17 bases lay between the germline ends. Germline V gene data show CDR1 as MNHEY and CDR2 as SMNVEV (reference sequence). Written as DNA, the CDR3 is TGTGCCAGCAGTCCAGGGGTGGGTTTGGGGACCCAGTACTTC. This codes for CASSPGVGLGTQYF.

This chain joins TRBV7-2 and TRBJ1-2, with D possibly TRBD1 on 5 matching bases. The germline CDR1 and CDR2 sequences are SGHTA and FQGNSA. There are 14 residues in the CDR3. Trimming shortened V by 6 bases and J by 2 bases, and 13 bases separated the two germline ends. The DNA of the CDR3 is TGTGCCAGCAGTACCCCGGCAGGGAACTATGGCTACACCTTC. This encodes CASSTPAGNYGYTF.

This chain links TRBV4-1 with TRBJ2-1; 7 nucleotides line up with TRBD2. Germline values: CDR1 MGHRA, CDR2 YSYEKL. V shed 4 bases, J shed 3 bases, and the junction held 3 bases outside the gene matches. The CDR3 covers 14 residues. As DNA, the CDR3 is TGCGCCAGCAGCCCACGGGACTACTACAATGAGCAGTTCTTC. Its protein is CASSPRDYYNEQFF.

This chain joins TRBV9 and TRBJ1-2; D is perhaps TRBD1 (5 bases). CDR1 and CDR2 (germline): SGDLS, YYNGEE. The V and J ends lost 0 bases and 2 bases respectively, with 14 bases between them. This CDR3 spans 16 amino acids. CDR3 DNA sequence: TGTGCCAGCAGCGTAGACCCGGGACTACAAAACTATGGCTACACCTTC. Its protein is CASSVDPGLQNYGYTF.

The rearrangement uses TRBV6-5 and TRBJ2-6, with D possibly matching TRBD2 (5 bases). Trimming removed 4 bases at V and 0 bases at J, with 7 bases between. Germline CDR1 MNHEY, CDR2 SVGAGI. There are 15 residues in the CDR3. The CDR3 bases are TGTGCCAGCAGTTTCGAGGGCTCTGGGGCCAACGTCCTGACTTTC. It encodes CASSFEGSGANVLTF.

The genes are TRBV29-1 and TRBJ2-7; D is unresolved. The CDR3 runs to 11 residues. The V end lost 7 bases, the J end lost 1 base, and 8 bases lay between the germline ends. The germline V gene has CDR1 SQVTM and CDR2 ANQGSEA. CDR3 nucleotide sequence: TGCAGCGCCAGGATGTCCTACGAGCAGTACTTC. As protein: CSARMSYEQYF.

The chain couples TRBV25-1 to TRBJ1-1; a possible D gene is TRBD1 (5 bases). The CDR3 runs 13 residues. From germline, CDR1 is MGHDK and CDR2 SYGVNS. The V gene lost 2 bases and the J gene lost 6 bases, with 10 bases spanning the gap. In DNA form, the CDR3 reads TGTGCCAGCAGTGAAGTAGGGGAATCTGAAGCTTTCTTT. Residues: CASSEVGESEAFF.

As concerns this clone: Germline is not matched at one junction end, which may reflect a read error. The chain uses TRBV20-1 and TRBJ1-2; 9 bases line up with TRBD1. This CDR3 comprises 11 residues. Per the germline V gene, CDR1 is DFQATT and CDR2 is SNEGSKA (reference sequence). The CDR3 loop is CSARVDRGGHF. The CDR3 bases are TGCAGTGCTAGGGTAGACAGGGGGGGACACTTC.

The chain combines TRBV11-2 with TRBJ2-3; D remains ambiguous. Germline lookup yields CDR1 SGHAT and CDR2 FQNNGV. CDR3 length: 17 amino acids. The V end was cut by 0 bases, the J end by 0 bases, with 13 bases between. The CDR3 is CASSLDGWASSTDTQYF. DNA of the CDR3: TGTGCCAGCAGCTTAGATGGTTGGGCCTCGAGCACAGATACGCAGTATTTT.

The chain couples TRBV6-1 to TRBJ2-3; 8 bases fit TRBD2. Germline CDR1 and CDR2: MNHNS and SASEGT. The length of the CDR3 is 15 residues. The J segment lost 4 bases and the V segment lost 2 bases, leaving 5 bases of the junction unmatched. The CDR3 here is CASSELGAGADTQYF. In DNA form, the CDR3 reads TGTGCCAGCAGTGAACTGGGAGCGGGAGCAGATACGCAGTATTTT.

The V gene is TRBV6-1, the J gene TRBJ1-6; a weak D match, TRBD1 (5 bases). The germline CDR1 and CDR2 sequences are MNHNS and SASEGT. This CDR3 region has 12 residues. Trimming took 8 bases from V and 9 from J, leaving 11 bases between them. CDR3 region: CASGQGGSPLHF. Written as DNA, the CDR3 is TGTGCCAGCGGGCAGGGAGGTTCACCCCTCCACTTT.